The 29 T cell receptor beta chains reported below all come from one sample, sequenced in a study of T cell repertoires in cytomegalovirus infection. No antigen is known for these receptors. TCRdb re-called the reads through MiXCR, storing one row per CDR3 protein. The profile shows roughly 990,000 distinct CDR3 sequences, about a third of them singletons. Specimen: cultured CD8+ T cells from PBMCs, collected from culture after CMV antigen stimulation. The source is a human donor in good health (CMV status not recorded). Some clones in this sample may be carry-over from other donors' samples.

There are many counts of this clonotype. This rearrangement joins TRBV6-1 to TRBJ2-7; 8 bases align to TRBD1. Germline V CDR1 and CDR2: MNHNS, SASEGT. CDR3 length: 13 residues. V was pared by 5 bases and J by 5 bases, with 5 bases of the junction left unmatched. This chain's CDR3 is CASSFGQGNEQYF. In DNA form, the CDR3 reads TGTGCCAGCAGTTTCGGACAGGGAAACGAGCAGTACTTC.

V gene TRBV7-4 combines with J gene TRBJ2-7; D might be TRBD1 (5 bases). The CDR3 covers 12 residues. With 3 bases removed from V and 3 bases from J, the gap between germline ends came to 6 bases. Germline CDR1 and CDR2: SGHVT and SQSDAQ. The CDR3 spells CASSFQGYEQYF. CDR3 nucleotide sequence: TGTGCCAGCAGCTTCCAGGGCTACGAGCAGTACTTC.

The chain combines TRBV4-1 with TRBJ2-3, with 7 positions matching TRBD2. This CDR3 comprises 18 residues. The V gene end was trimmed by 1 base and the J gene end by 8 bases; junction bases not matched to a gene: 18. Germline CDR1 reads MGHRA; CDR2 reads YSYEKL. This CDR3 is CASSQVIPSGSTFGTQYF. The CDR3 coding sequence is TGCGCCAGCAGCCAAGTAATCCCTAGCGGATCGACGTTTGGTACGCAGTATTTT.

This clonotype was seen a handful of times. The J gene is TRBJ1-2, the V gene TRBV4-1, with TRBD1 identical over 7 bases. V dropped 0 bases and J dropped 8; count of bases not matched to a gene: 9. This CDR3 has 15 residues. Germline CDR1 reads MGHRA; CDR2 reads YSYEKL. This CDR3 reads CASSQELTGPLGYTF. CDR3 in DNA: TGCGCCAGCAGCCAAGAGTTGACAGGGCCCCTAGGCTACACCTTC.

In its sample, this clonotype was seen a few times. The J gene is TRBJ1-1, the V gene TRBV14; 11 bases fit TRBD1. The length of the CDR3 is 16 residues. The J segment lost 4 bases and the V segment lost 1 base, leaving 5 bases of the junction unmatched. The V gene's germline CDR1 is SGHDN and CDR2 FVKESK. The chain's CDR3 is CASSQGRTGGFTEAFF. As DNA, the CDR3 is TGTGCCAGCAGCCAAGGTCGGACAGGGGGCTTCACTGAAGCTTTCTTT.

V usage is TRBV6-2 or TRBV6-3 and J usage is TRBJ1-2; a weak D match, TRBD1 (6 bases). V dropped 6 bases and J dropped 4 bases, with 18 bases sitting between them. There are 15 residues in the CDR3. Germline V gives CDR1 MNHEY, CDR2 SVGEGT. The CDR3: CASRLGADLPYGYTF. The CDR3 DNA reads as TGTGCCAGCAGGCTGGGGGCAGATCTTCCCTATGGCTACACCTTC.

This clonotype has just a few counts. The gene calls are TRBV7-2 and TRBJ1-4; 8 bases map to TRBD1. The CDR3 runs to 14 residues. J gave up 5 bases and V 5 bases, and 4 bases lay outside the gene matches. Germline lookup yields CDR1 SGHTA and CDR2 FQGNSA. The CDR3 here is CASSRDRQNEKLFF. The CDR3 region has the DNA TGTGCCAGCAGCCGGGACAGGCAAAATGAAAAACTGTTTTTT. The full variable domain, with the rest looked up from reference TRBV7-2 and TRBJ1-4, is GAGVSQSPSNKVTEKGKDVELRCDPISGHTALYWYRQSLGQGLEFLIYFQGNSAPDKSGLPSDRFSAERTGGSVSTLTIQRTQQEDSAVYLCASSRDRQNEKLFFGSGTQLSVL.

CDR3: CASSKGEYRDLAPFNYGYTF. In DNA form, the CDR3 reads TGTGCCAGTAGTAAAGGAGAGTACCGAGACCTCGCCCCCTTTAACTATGGCTACACCTTC. The chain is built from TRBV19 and TRBJ1-2; D is ambiguous. V lost 4 bases to trimming and J lost 1 base, with 28 bases between them. CDR3 length: 20 residues. Germline V gene data show CDR1 as LNHDA and CDR2 as SQIVND (reference sequence). Supplemented by reference TRBV19 and TRBJ1-2, the full variable domain reads DGGITQSPKYLFRKEGQNVTLSCEQNLNHDAMYWYRQDPGQGLRLIYYSQIVNDFQKGDIAEGYSVSREKKESFPLTVTSAQKNPTAFYLCASSKGEYRDLAPFNYGYTFGSGTRLTVV.

In this sample, this clonotype turned up a few times. This chain links TRBV6-5 with TRBJ2-5; D possibly uses TRBD1 or TRBD2 (6 bases each). Germline-derived CDR1 and CDR2 are MNHEY and SVGAGI. The CDR3 has 18 amino acids. The V gene lost 1 base and the J gene lost 4 bases, with 22 bases spanning the gap. The CDR3 reads CASSYYRVGTPTGETQYF. The DNA for the CDR3 is TGTGCCAGCAGTTACTACAGGGTCGGGACTCCCACCGGAGAGACCCAGTACTTC.

This chain uses TRBV27 with TRBJ1-2, with 8 bases aligning to TRBD1. Germline V gene lookup returns CDR1 MNHEY and CDR2 SMNVEV (reference sequence). The CDR3 is 15 amino acids. The ends lost 8 bases at V and 4 bases at J; junction bases unmatched: 12. The CDR3 reads CASGAAGGSLYGYTF. Here the CDR3 DNA reads TGTGCCAGCGGGGCGGCAGGGGGCAGTCTCTATGGCTACACCTTC.

The chain uses TRBV10-2 and TRBJ2-7; D not resolved. V lost 0 bases to trimming and J lost 0 bases, with 9 bases between them. Germline loops: CDR1 WSHSY, CDR2 SAAADI. The CDR3 runs to 15 residues. The CDR3 DNA is TGCGCCAGCAGTGAGTCGTTGGCTTTCTCCTACGAGCAGTACGTC. This gives the protein CASSESLAFSYEQYV.

This clonotype was observed a few times. V gene TRBV14 combines with J gene TRBJ2-7; D possibly uses TRBD1 or TRBD2 (6 bases each). Germline V lookup: CDR1 SGHDN, CDR2 FVKESK. The V end lost 0 bases, the J end lost 2 bases, and 14 bases lay between the germline ends. The CDR3 totals 16 residues. The CDR3 loop reads CASSQDFRGPTYEQYF. CDR3 nucleotide sequence: TGTGCCAGCAGCCAAGATTTCCGGGGGCCGACCTACGAGCAGTACTTC.

This clonotype has just a few counts. The V call is TRBV7-9, the J call TRBJ2-2; D is unresolved. Trimming removed 4 bases from V and 5 bases from J, with 26 bases in between. CDR3 length: 19 residues. Per the germline V gene, CDR1 is SEHNR and CDR2 is FQNEAQ (reference sequence). The CDR3 DNA follows: TGTGCCAGCAGCTCCCCAGCTATAACTGGACGGATTGGGACCGGGGAGCTGTTTTTT. This gives the protein CASSSPAITGRIGTGELFF.

This clonotype was seen many times. The gene calls are TRBV12-3 or TRBV12-4 and TRBJ2-3; TRBD2 matches at 15 bases. Unmatched junction bases numbered 4, after V lost 5 bases and J lost 4 bases. The CDR3 totals 16 residues. CDR3 protein: CASSRTSGGAADTQYF. The CDR3 coding sequence is TGTGCCAGCAGTCGGACTAGCGGGGGGGCGGCAGATACGCAGTATTTT.

This chain uses TRBV11-3 with TRBJ2-7; D is perhaps TRBD2 (6 bases). The CDR3 loop spans 15 amino acids. CDR1 is SGHNT, CDR2 YENEEA, per germline. V was shortened by 0 bases and J by 0 bases, with 9 bases between the two germline ends. CDR3 protein: CASSLDSGSSYEQYF. The CDR3 DNA is TGTGCCAGCAGCTTAGATAGCGGCAGCTCCTACGAGCAGTACTTC.

In its sample, this clonotype was seen a few times. This sequence joins TRBV9 and TRBJ2-6, with a tentative D call TRBD1 (5 bases). Germline V gene sequence: CDR1 SGDLS, CDR2 YYNGEE. Trimming pared 4 bases from V and 2 bases from J, leaving 10 bases between. CDR3 length equals 15 residues. The CDR3 is CASSTRQTGANVLTF. The CDR3 DNA follows: TGTGCCAGCAGCACCCGACAGACTGGGGCCAACGTCCTGACTTTC.

The rearrangement joins TRBV2 to TRBJ2-5; maybe TRBD2 (5 bases). This CDR3 is built from 11 residues. Per germline, CDR1 SNHLY and CDR2 FYNNEI. The V end was cut by 11 bases, the J end by 7 bases, with 14 bases between. CDR3 coding DNA: TGTGCCGCCCTAGGCCGGGGGACCCAGTACTTC. The encoded protein is CAALGRGTQYF.

CDR3 coding DNA: TGTGCCAGCAGCCGTTCTGCCTACACCTTC. This translates into CASSRSAYTF. The V call is TRBV7-9, the J call TRBJ1-2; no reliable D call. Germline V CDR1 and CDR2: SEHNR, FQNEAQ (reference sequence). The CDR3 consists of 10 residues. Deletions cut 5 bases from V and 10 bases from J, with 8 bases between.

With regard to this clonotype: This could be a read error, since a much larger clone is one nucleotide away. The CDR3 DNA reads as TGTGTCAGCAGCCTCTCGGGCGCACAAGATACGCAGTATTTT. Amino acid sequence: CVSSLSGAQDTQYF. The rearrangement uses TRBV6-2 or TRBV6-3 and TRBJ2-3; D not resolved. The CDR3 loop spans 14 amino acids. Germline CDR1 is MNHEY and CDR2 is SVGEGT.

The V gene is TRBV6-5, the J gene TRBJ1-2; D is perhaps TRBD1 (5 bases). In germline, CDR1 is MNHEY, CDR2 SVGAGI. Trimming took 6 bases from V and 5 from J, leaving 13 bases between them. The CDR3 is 13 residues long. The CDR3 sequence: CASRSGTSYGYTF. CDR3 DNA sequence: TGTGCCAGCAGGTCCGGGACGAGTTATGGCTACACCTTC.

This chain connects TRBV5-1 to TRBJ1-2; D uncertain. The germline CDR1 and CDR2 sequences are SGHRS and YFSETQ. V was shortened by 4 bases and J by 6 bases, with 7 bases between the two germline ends. The CDR3 is made up of 11 amino acids. The CDR3 sequence is CASSAANGYTF. CDR3 nucleotide sequence: TGCGCCAGCAGCGCGGCCAATGGCTACACCTTC.

The table lists this clonotype with many counts. This chain links TRBV7-9 with TRBJ2-7; TRBD2 is a possible D gene (7 bases). Trimming shortened V by 5 bases and J by 3 bases, and 17 bases separated the two germline ends. Germline CDR1 is SEHNR and CDR2 is FQNEAQ (reference sequence). This CDR3 is 15 amino acids long. CDR3 sequence: CASSPSGTSSYEQYF. In nucleotides, the CDR3 is TGTGCCAGCAGCCCAAGCGGGACATCCAGCTACGAGCAGTACTTC.

The chain has TRBV2 and TRBJ1-6, with D possibly being TRBD1 (6 bases). Deletions cut 4 bases from V and 7 bases from J, with 23 bases between. The CDR3 has 18 amino acids. Per the germline V gene, CDR1 is SNHLY and CDR2 is FYNNEI. This chain's CDR3 is CASSAQGRMRLGNSPLHF. CDR3 DNA sequence: TGTGCCAGCAGTGCACAGGGAAGAATGAGATTGGGCAATTCACCCCTCCACTTT. The entire variable domain, with the rest obtained from reference TRBV2 and TRBJ1-6, is as follows: EPEVTQTPSHQVTQMGQEVILRCVPISNHLYFYWYRQILGQKVEFLVSFYNNEISEKSEIFDDQFSVERPDGSNFTLKIRSTKLEDSAMYFCASSAQGRMRLGNSPLHFGNGTRLTVT.

This clonotype was detected ten times or more. CDR3 in DNA: TGTGCCAGCAGCCCAAATAGCGGACAAGAGACCCAGTACTTC. This encodes CASSPNSGQETQYF. The chain joins TRBV7-6 to TRBJ2-5, with D possibly TRBD2 on 6 matching bases. The CDR3 is made up of 14 amino acids. The germline V gene has CDR1 SGHVS and CDR2 FNYEAQ. Trimming shortened V by 5 bases and J by 2 bases, and 12 bases separated the two germline ends. The variable domain in full, completed from reference TRBV7-6 and TRBJ2-5, reads GAGVSQSPRYKVTKRGQDVALRCDPISGHVSLYWYRQALGQGPEFLTYFNYEAQQDKSGLPNDRFSAERPEGSISTLTIQRTEQRDSAMYRCASSPNSGQETQYFGPGTRLLVL.

This clonotype was picked up a small number of times. The chain couples TRBV7-9 to TRBJ2-7; possible D gene TRBD1, 7 bases. V lost 4 bases to trimming and J lost 3 bases, with 19 bases between them. The CDR3 runs to 16 residues. Germline assignment: CDR1 SEHNR and CDR2 FQNEAQ (reference sequence). The CDR3 reads CASSSVSTGRFYEQYF. The DNA of the CDR3 is TGTGCCAGCAGCTCGGTCTCGACAGGGAGGTTCTACGAGCAGTACTTC.

The sample holds a few counts of this clonotype. This chain connects TRBV7-9 to TRBJ2-3, with 8 bases identical to TRBD2. V lost 1 base to trimming and J lost 4 bases; unmatched junction nucleotides: 4. Germline V gene lookup returns CDR1 SEHNR and CDR2 FQNEAQ (reference sequence). This CDR3 spans 15 amino acids. The chain's CDR3 is CASSLEGGGSDTQYF. The CDR3 DNA is TGTGCCAGCAGCTTAGAAGGCGGGGGGTCAGATACGCAGTATTTT.

The chain uses TRBV12-5 and TRBJ2-7; D may be TRBD1 (5 bases). V lost 5 bases, J lost 4 bases, and 9 bases lay in between. This CDR3 region has 12 residues. CDR1 is LGHNT and CDR2 is FRNRAP in the germline V gene. The CDR3 DNA reads as TGTGCTAGTGGTCCCGGACATTACGAGCAGTACTTC. This sequence encodes CASGPGHYEQYF.

About this clonotype itself: This sequence may be a read error, since a much larger clone differs from it by one base. The chain couples TRBV7-2 to TRBJ1-1, with D possibly matching TRBD1 (6 bases). CDR3 size: 16 residues. Germline loops: CDR1 SGHTA, CDR2 FQGNSA. CDR3: CVSSSPPGTWYTEAFF. CDR3 DNA sequence: TGTGTCAGCAGCTCACCACCCGGGACATGGTACACTGAAGCTTTCTTT.

V gene TRBV5-5 combines with J gene TRBJ1-1; unclear D gene. V was pared by 7 bases and J by 8 bases, with 15 bases between. The CDR3 is 12 residues long. Germline values: CDR1 SGHKS, CDR2 YYEKEE (reference sequence). The CDR3 nucleotides read TGTGCCAGCTCCCCAGGCGGTAAAGAAGCTTTCTTT. This sequence encodes CASSPGGKEAFF.